The next 14 T cell receptor beta chains were all read from a single sample in a study of T cell responses to AZD1222 COVID-19 vaccine. Data came from immunoSEQ multiplex PCR; TCRdb stores just in-frame clones and leaves some out. The sample consists of 150,000 or so clones, 89% of them appearing once. The specimen comprised peripheral blood, sampled on day 0 of AZD1222 vaccination. The receptors derive from an adult in good health.

The gene calls are TRBV30 and TRBJ1-6, with D possibly matching TRBD1 (6 bases). Germline V CDR1 and CDR2: GTSNPN, SVGIG (reference sequence). V was clipped by 1 base and J by 6 bases, with 13 bases between them. The CDR3 sequence is 15 residues long. CDR3 protein: CAWSGGTGINSPLHF. The CDR3 nucleotides are TGTGCCTGGAGTGGAGGCACAGGGATTAATTCACCCCTCCACTTT.

This chain's CDR3 is CATSTPSRANYGYTF. For the CDR3, the DNA is TGTGCCACCAGCACCCCGTCACGAGCTAACTATGGCTACACCTTC. V is TRBV15 and J is TRBJ1-2; D gene uncertain. The V end lost 4 bases, the J end lost 0 bases, and 12 bases lay between the germline ends. This CDR3 spans 15 amino acids. Germline V CDR1 and CDR2: LNHNV, YYDKDF (reference sequence).

The chain carries TRBV19 and TRBJ1-2; D ambiguous. CDR1 and CDR2 (germline): LNHDA, SQIVND (reference sequence). V dropped 0 bases and J dropped 3 bases, with 5 bases sitting between them. The CDR3 extends over 13 amino acids. The CDR3 nucleotides are TGTGCCAGTAGTATAGATGGGGACTATGGCTACACCTTC. This sequence encodes CASSIDGDYGYTF.

This clone appeared once. This chain joins TRBV6-6 and TRBJ1-3; TRBD1 matches at 8 bases. V lost 5 bases and J lost 3; bases outside the gene matches: 9. CDR1 is MNHNY, CDR2 SVGAGI, per germline (reference sequence). The CDR3 has 16 residues. This CDR3 reads CASSRGQGGNGNTIYF. CDR3 coding DNA: TGTGCCAGCAGTCGAGGACAGGGAGGGAATGGAAACACCATATATTTT.

This sequence joins TRBV12-5 and TRBJ1-2; 9 bases line up with TRBD1. There are 16 residues in the CDR3. Germline trimming cut 6 bases from V and 1 base from J; bases unmatched to any gene: 9. Germline CDR1 is LGHNT and CDR2 is FRNRAP. CDR3 DNA sequence: TGTGCTAGTGGCCGGGGACAGGGCCTTTATAACTATGGCTACACCTTC. Its protein product is CASGRGQGLYNYGYTF.

The chain combines TRBV4-2 with TRBJ2-1, with D possibly matching TRBD2 (8 bases). The length of the CDR3 is 19 residues. With 0 bases removed from V and 7 bases from J, the gap between germline ends came to 25 bases. The V gene's germline CDR1 is LGHNA and CDR2 YNFKEQ. CDR3 sequence (DNA): TGTGCCAGCAGCCAAGATAGGGGGCTAGCGGGTCAACAAGGGAATGAGCAGTTCTTC. This translates into CASSQDRGLAGQQGNEQFF.

The chain carries TRBV5-8 and TRBJ1-4; D not certain. This CDR3 spans 13 amino acids. Germline CDR1 and CDR2: SGHTS and YDEGEE. Trimming cost V 0 bases and J 7 bases, with 7 bases left between them. For the CDR3, the DNA is TGTGCCAGCAGCTTGGACGGAACTGAAAAACTGTTTTTT. The encoded protein is CASSLDGTEKLFF.

The chain combines TRBV19 with TRBJ1-1; D possibly corresponds to TRBD1 (6 bases). The V end was cut by 6 bases, the J end by 8 bases, with 25 bases between. Germline V CDR1 and CDR2: LNHDA, SQIVND (reference sequence). The CDR3 covers 16 residues. CDR3 nucleotide sequence: TGTGCCAGTAGCAATTTGGGGCGCAGGGGATCGGGGGAAGCTTTCTTT. Residues: CASSNLGRRGSGEAFF. The entire variable domain, with the rest obtained from reference TRBV19 and TRBJ1-1, is as follows: DGGITQSPKYLFRKEGQNVTLSCEQNLNHDAMYWYRQDPGQGLRLIYYSQIVNDFQKGDIAEGYSVSREKKESFPLTVTSAQKNPTAFYLCASSNLGRRGSGEAFFGQGTRLTVV.

The chain joins TRBV5-1 to TRBJ2-6; 8 bases align to TRBD2. Per the germline V gene, CDR1 is SGHRS and CDR2 is YFSETQ. The CDR3 spans 16 residues. Trimming removed 6 bases from V and 0 bases from J; junction bases left unmatched: 5. CDR3 DNA: TGCGCCAGCACCTTCGGGAGGGGCTCTGGGGCCAACGTCCTGACTTTC. Its protein product is CASTFGRGSGANVLTF.

This chain connects TRBV7-2 to TRBJ2-1, with D perhaps matching TRBD2 (5 bases). CDR3 size: 13 residues. Germline lookup yields CDR1 SGHTA and CDR2 FQGNSA. V lost 3 bases to trimming and J lost 2 bases, with 5 bases between them. The CDR3, as DNA: TGTGCCAGCAGCTTCGGGGCCTACAATGAGCAGTTCTTC. This gives the protein CASSFGAYNEQFF.

The V and J genes are TRBV9 and TRBJ1-1; unclear D gene. The CDR3 is 15 residues long. CDR1 and CDR2 from the germline V gene are SGDLS and YYNGEE. Trimming cost V 0 bases and J 3 bases, with 12 bases left between them. The CDR3 spells CASSVDWRPHTEAFF. The CDR3 nucleotides read TGTGCCAGCAGCGTAGATTGGCGTCCCCACACTGAAGCTTTCTTT.

The chain couples TRBV27 to TRBJ1-1; D might be TRBD1 (5 bases). Germline values: CDR1 MNHEY, CDR2 SMNVEV (reference sequence). The CDR3 is 15 residues long. V shed 2 bases and J shed 4 bases, with 14 bases lying between them. CDR3 DNA sequence: TGTGCCAGCAGTTTAGGGGCCGACAGAGGCACTGAAGCTTTCTTT. This sequence encodes CASSLGADRGTEAFF.

This clone was observed a single time. V and J are TRBV19 and TRBJ1-4; no clear D. V shed 4 bases and J shed 0 bases, with 9 bases lying between them. Germline V lookup: CDR1 LNHDA, CDR2 SQIVND (reference sequence). CDR3 length equals 15 residues. CDR3 in amino acids: CASSSDWTTNEKLFF. In nucleotides, the CDR3 is TGTGCCAGTAGTAGCGACTGGACAACTAATGAAAAACTGTTTTTT.

This chain uses TRBV30 with TRBJ1-4, with 7 bases identical to TRBD1. V dropped 4 bases and J dropped 8; count of bases not matched to a gene: 10. From germline, CDR1 is GTSNPN and CDR2 SVGIG (reference sequence). There are 14 residues in the CDR3. The CDR3 region has the DNA TGTGCCTGGATGGCAGGGGGGTCGGGCGAAAAACTGTTTTTT. This sequence encodes CAWMAGGSGEKLFF.